The 20 T cell receptor beta chains below all came from one sample that was sequenced in a study of T cell responses to AZD1222 COVID-19 vaccine. Assay used: immunoSEQ multiplex PCR; TCRdb lists only in-frame clones, some missing. The sample lists approximately 150,000 clones; roughly 93% were seen once. The starting material was peripheral blood, obtained 28 days after the second AZD1222 dose. The receptors were sampled from an adult who received the AZD1222 COVID-19 vaccine.

This chain connects TRBV15 to TRBJ1-4, with a tentative D call TRBD1 (6 bases). CDR1 and CDR2 from the germline V gene are LNHNV and YYDKDF (reference sequence). The CDR3 is 15 amino acids. The V end was cut by 1 base, the J end by 6 bases, with 12 bases between. This CDR3 reads CATSRVGGPDEKLFF. DNA for the CDR3: TGTGCCACCAGCAGAGTTGGGGGGCCGGATGAAAAACTGTTTTTT.

The chain uses TRBV2 and TRBJ1-2; D is uncertain. V was trimmed by 3 bases and J by 6 bases, leaving 20 bases between them. The germline V gene encodes CDR1 SNHLY and CDR2 FYNNEI. This CDR3 is 16 amino acids long. The CDR3 DNA reads as TGTGCCAGCAGTGAGATGGGGTCCAGACTCCGGGATGGCTACACCTTC. It is translated as CASSEMGSRLRDGYTF.

The rearrangement uses TRBV12-3 or TRBV12-4 and TRBJ2-7; D is undetermined. V was cut by 8 bases and J by 5 bases, with 13 bases left in between. The CDR3 covers 12 residues. The CDR3 region is CASASRGNEQYF. CDR3 DNA sequence: TGTGCCAGCGCCTCACGCGGTAACGAGCAGTACTTC.

The V gene is TRBV6-5, the J gene TRBJ2-1; D is perhaps TRBD2 (7 bases). Per the germline V gene, CDR1 is MNHEY and CDR2 is SVGAGI. This CDR3 comprises 15 residues. Trimming removed 6 bases at V and 7 bases at J, with 19 bases between. CDR3 in DNA: TGTGCCAGCAGCGTAGTTTGGGGGGGGCGAAATGAGCAGTTCTTC. Protein sequence: CASSVVWGGRNEQFF.

The chain couples TRBV18 to TRBJ1-1, with TRBD1 matching over 9 bases. This CDR3 is built from 14 residues. The V gene end was trimmed by 6 bases and the J gene end by 4 bases; junction bases not matched to a gene: 6. Germline-derived CDR1 and CDR2 are KGHSH and LQKENI. CDR3 in amino acids: CASSEGQGGTEAFF. The CDR3 coding sequence is TGTGCCAGCTCCGAGGGACAGGGAGGCACTGAAGCTTTCTTT.

This chain joins TRBV27 and TRBJ1-2; TRBD1 agrees at 7 bases. Germline V CDR1 and CDR2: MNHEY, SMNVEV (reference sequence). V was clipped by 4 bases and J by 6 bases; unmatched bases: 11. The CDR3 is made up of 15 amino acids. The CDR3 here is CASSSLGKGGDGYTF. CDR3 nucleotide sequence: TGTGCCAGCAGTTCCCTCGGGAAAGGGGGCGATGGCTACACCTTC.

V usage is TRBV6-4 and J usage is TRBJ2-1; D gene uncertain. Trimming removed 1 base at V and 8 bases at J, with 9 bases between. The CDR3 runs 13 residues. The germline gives CDR1 MRHNA, CDR2 SNTAGT. The CDR3 here is CASSDYSRHEQFF. The CDR3 bases are TGTGCCAGCAGTGACTACAGCCGCCATGAGCAGTTCTTC.

This chain connects TRBV3-1 (or the pseudogene TRBV3-2) to TRBJ1-1; unclear D gene. The V gene lost 0 bases and the J gene lost 4 bases, with 12 bases spanning the gap. The germline CDR1 and CDR2 sequences are LGHDT and YNNKEL (reference sequence). The CDR3 extends over 15 amino acids. CDR3 nucleotides: TGTGCCAGCAGCCAAGATGGGATGGCGGGCACTGAAGCTTTCTTT. Protein sequence: CASSQDGMAGTEAFF.

J is TRBJ2-7 and V is TRBV27; 8 bases line up with TRBD1. The CDR3 sequence is 15 residues long. CDR1 MNHEY and CDR2 SMNVEV come from the germline V gene (reference sequence). V was pared by 6 bases and J by 0 bases, with 7 bases of the junction left unmatched. The CDR3: CASSPRDRPSYEQYF. The CDR3 bases are TGTGCCAGCAGCCCCCGGGACAGGCCCTCCTACGAGCAGTACTTC.

The rearrangement links TRBV6-5 to TRBJ1-2; no definite D call. Germline assignment: CDR1 MNHEY and CDR2 SVGAGI. The ends were cut back, 6 bases at V and 5 bases at J, with 16 bases in the middle. There are 14 residues in the CDR3. The CDR3 loop reads CASSPRGGNYGYTF. CDR3 DNA: TGTGCCAGCAGCCCCCGAGGAGGGAATTATGGCTACACCTTC.

A single count supports this clone. V usage is TRBV7-3 and J usage is TRBJ1-6; 11 nucleotides line up with TRBD1. The germline gives CDR1 SGHTA, CDR2 FQGTGA. The CDR3 runs 17 residues. Trimming removed 0 bases from V and 9 bases from J; junction bases left unmatched: 7. The CDR3 DNA reads TGTGCCAGCAGCTTAACCCCAGCGGGGACAGGGGGTTCACCCCTCCACTTT. Protein sequence: CASSLTPAGTGGSPLHF.

The chain couples TRBV6-5 to TRBJ1-6; D uncertain. The CDR3 covers 14 residues. V was shortened by 3 bases and J by 9 bases, with 12 bases between the two germline ends. Per germline, CDR1 MNHEY and CDR2 SVGAGI. For the CDR3, the DNA is TGTGCCAGCAGTTATGCGGAGGGTACTTCACCCCTCCACTTT. Residues: CASSYAEGTSPLHF.

The V gene is TRBV18, the J gene TRBJ2-6, with D uncertain. The germline V gene has CDR1 KGHSH and CDR2 LQKENI. Trimming left V 5 bases short and J 0 bases short, with 8 bases between. The length of the CDR3 is 15 residues. The chain's CDR3 is CASSGLSSGANVLTF. For the CDR3, the DNA is TGTGCCAGCTCAGGGCTCAGCTCTGGGGCCAACGTCCTGACTTTC.

This clone was counted a single time. This sequence joins TRBV13 and TRBJ2-7; D might be TRBD1 (6 bases). The CDR3 runs 15 residues. The V end lost 3 bases, the J end lost 7 bases, and 19 bases lay between the germline ends. Germline V gives CDR1 PRHDT, CDR2 FYEKMQ (reference sequence). CDR3 bases: TGTGCCAGCAGCTTTTGGGCCTCTGGGGGCAAAGAGCAGTACTTC. Translation gives CASSFWASGGKEQYF.

The rearrangement joins TRBV5-1 to TRBJ1-5; TRBD1 might be the D (5 bases). Germline V gene sequence: CDR1 SGHRS, CDR2 YFSETQ. The V gene lost 2 bases and the J gene lost 5 bases, with 11 bases spanning the gap. The CDR3 extends over 14 amino acids. The CDR3 reads CASSFGGVDQPQHF. DNA of the CDR3: TGCGCCAGCAGCTTCGGGGGGGTGGATCAGCCCCAGCATTTT.

This clone appeared a single time. The chain combines TRBV3-1 (or the pseudogene TRBV3-2) with TRBJ1-4; possible D gene TRBD1, 5 bases. With 6 bases removed from V and 14 bases from J, the gap between germline ends came to 16 bases. This CDR3 region has 12 residues. Germline V gene data show CDR1 as LGHDT and CDR2 as YNNKEL (reference sequence). In DNA form, the CDR3 reads TGTGCCAGCAGTACTACTACGGGACGCCTGTTTTTT. Translating it yields CASSTTTGRLFF.

The chain recombines TRBV5-1 with TRBJ1-6; 7 bases map to TRBD1. This CDR3 is 14 amino acids long. The ends lost 4 bases at V and 8 bases at J; junction bases unmatched: 6. Germline V CDR1 and CDR2: SGHRS, YFSETQ. CDR3 nucleotide sequence: TGCGCCAGCAGCCCTGACAGGGCGGATTCACCCCTCCACTTT. Its protein is CASSPDRADSPLHF.

The chain is built from TRBV7-6 and TRBJ1-1; 8 bases fit TRBD1. V trimming: 3 bases; J trimming: 11 bases; junction bases outside the gene matches: 8. CDR3 length: 13 amino acids. Germline V gene data show CDR1 as SGHVS and CDR2 as FNYEAQ. The CDR3 DNA reads as TGTGCCAGCAGCTTTGGACAGGGTTTTATGGCTTTCTTT. It translates to CASSFGQGFMAFF. Complete variable domain (other parts from reference TRBV7-6 and TRBJ1-1): GAGVSQSPRYKVTKRGQDVALRCDPISGHVSLYWYRQALGQGPEFLTYFNYEAQQDKSGLPNDRFSAERPEGSISTLTIQRTEQRDSAMYRCASSFGQGFMAFFGQGTRLTVV.

The chain couples TRBV11-1 to TRBJ2-1; 13 bases match TRBD2. The CDR3 has 16 residues. Germline CDR1 is SGHAT and CDR2 is FQDESV (reference sequence). V dropped 4 bases and J dropped 3; count of bases not matched to a gene: 3. The CDR3 here is CASSSRTSGGYNEQFF. The CDR3 DNA follows: TGTGCCAGCAGCTCGCGGACTAGCGGGGGCTACAATGAGCAGTTCTTC.

V gene TRBV13 combines with J gene TRBJ2-7; no clear D. Germline V CDR1 and CDR2: PRHDT, FYEKMQ (reference sequence). V was shortened by 5 bases and J by 1 base, with 12 bases between the two germline ends. This CDR3 spans 14 amino acids. CDR3 sequence reads: CASSLGDGSYEQYF. The CDR3 DNA sequence: TGTGCCAGCAGCCTTGGTGATGGGTCCTACGAGCAGTACTTC.